This TCR beta chain was obtained from a study of T cells in Graves' hyperthyroidism and ophthalmopathy. Study-level results: From stable hyperthyroidism, ophthalmopathy was set apart by a 13 V-J model.

Each diagnosis drew on symptoms, thyroxine, TRAb, thyroid ultrasound and orbital computed tomography findings. Fresh 10 ml peripheral blood yielded PBMCs. The CDR3 is 16 amino acids. The V and J ends lost 7 bases and 0 bases respectively, with 16 bases between them. Germline CDR1 MNHNS, CDR2 SASEGT. Researchers amplified the TCR beta CDR3 regions from RNA transcripts. The study used the HTBI primer set for a first-round RT-PCR of the TCR CDR3. TCRdb reanalysed the multiplex PCR reads using MiXCR and keeps one entry per CDR3 protein. The repertoire holds around 300,000 distinct CDR3 sequences, with roughly 15% as singletons. In this sample, this clonotype turned up many times. The antigen remains unidentified.

The V gene is TRBV6-1, the J gene TRBJ1-5; D remains ambiguous. Sequencing was done on a sample of blood. The receptor was isolated from a woman aged 40 to 50 with Graves' hyperthyroidism. CDR3 sequence (DNA): TGTGCCAGCACCCCGGGTAGGGAATATAGCAATCAGCCCCAGCATTTT. Translating it yields CASTPGREYSNQPQHF.